This T cell receptor (beta chain) was obtained from a study of beta chain features in type 1 diabetes. The study reverse transcribed the entire isolated RNA, so it sequenced expressed TCRB transcripts. TCRdb's table, derived via immunoSEQ multiplex PCR, lists solely in-frame clones and lacks some. Of about 350,000 clones listed, around 20% are singletons. CDR3 size: 15 residues. J was trimmed by 5 bases and V by 2 bases; bases with no gene match: 5. Per germline, CDR1 KGHSH and CDR2 LQKENI. Findings and caveats of the study: Patients with Type 1 diabetes showed moderately but significantly shorter TCRB CDR3s in all four CD4+ subsets.

Comment on this clone: Its antigen is not identified.

This receptor was taken from a woman aged 18-29 years in good health. Input material: naive CD4+ T cells from blood. This chain links TRBV18 with TRBJ2-3, with 9 bases that match TRBD2. The DNA for the CDR3 is TGTGCCAGCTCACCAGCGGGGGGGCAGGAAGATACGCAGTATTTT. Translation gives CASSPAGGQEDTQYF.